This record covers a single TCR beta chain. Its antigen is unknown. No qualities accompany the bases; no much larger clone lies one base away. These data originate in a study of PD-L1 blockade in urothelial cancer (TCRdb year 2017). About the study as a whole: Every patient began therapy at some point between 2014 and 2015 and was given atezolizumab 1,200 mg intravenously every 3 weeks. Blood samples gave a median of about 130,000 T cells and approximately 81,000 unique TCRs, with a median clonality of approximately 0.078. Pretreatment tumor samples and matched peripheral blood, collected serially before and after atezolizumab treatment, underwent TCR sequencing. In the same patients, pretreatment tumors underwent whole exome sequencing and RNA sequencing in addition to TCR sequencing. The study, an exploratory multi-omic analysis, examined somatic, immune and clinical correlates of response to PD-L1 blockade with atezolizumab in urothelial cancer. An ECOG performance status of 0 or 1 was recorded for the patients, and 0 to 3 prior chemotherapy regimens had been received by the patients. Blood samples were analyzed at 3 weeks after treatment start (second dose) and at 6 weeks after treatment start. Nine patients reached durable clinical benefit, while about 20 patients did not. Durable clinical benefit meant progression-free survival longer than 6 months, and TCR features were also tested against progression-free and overall survival. Pretreatment blood TCR-seq was available for 30 or so patients, at least one posttreatment blood collection was obtained for roughly 25 patients, and tumor TCR-seq was available for roughly 25 patients. About 85% of the roughly 29 patients were identified as males with urothelial cancer of bladder origin, and a prior smoking history was reported by 18 of 29 patients. What the authors observed across the whole study: Greater expansion of tumor-associated TCR clones in peripheral blood 3 weeks after the start of treatment was observed in patients with durable benefit (n of about 21, p = 0.022). A pretreatment peripheral blood TCR clonality below the median was linked to improved progression-free and overall survival. Because the sample size was small (n of about 29) and many exploratory analyses were performed, the results are intended to be hypothesis-generating.

The time point label on this specimen signifies: peripheral blood 6 weeks after treatment start. The cohort comprised more than 25 patients with locally advanced or metastatic urothelial carcinoma treated at Memorial Sloan Kettering on a trial protocol. Peripheral blood mononuclear cells were collected from each patient pretreatment and during treatment, giving between 1 and 8 total time points per patient. The Qiagen DNeasy Blood extraction kit was used to purify genomic DNA from total PBMCs and from tumor samples. PBMCs were collected pretreatment and during treatment, and were isolated and stored as previously described. Each PCR received spiked-in synthetic TCR analog templates so that absolute template abundance could be estimated from read counts. Using the immunoSEQ assay, TCRbeta CDR3 regions were amplified from genomic DNA with bias-controlled V and J gene primers. Sequencing of rearranged TCRbeta segments was performed at approximately 20X coverage. The paper's processing steps were these. Sequencing errors were corrected by clustering and CDR3s were annotated against IMGT to assign V, D and J genes. Only productive TCRbeta rearrangements were used in downstream analyses, excluding out-of-frame or stop-codon sequences. Clonality was calculated as one minus the Shannon entropy normalized by the log of the number of unique productive sequences. Clones differing between time points or between blood and tumor were identified using Fisher's exact test with Benjamini-Hochberg correction, with an adjusted p below 0.01 applied as the threshold. TCRdb obtained this table from immuneACCESS and retained in-frame rearrangements with V and J assigned. These tables miss some clones; where compared with another copy, unresolved V genes account for less than half of the shortfall, and the remainder is unexplained. Clone size and V and J calls were adopted from that table, with D and trimming inferred from the DNA. The sample includes about 110,000 clones, with around 93% observed a single time. In total, the top ten clones hold around 4% of the sample.

V ends up 6 bases short and J 2 bases short, with an unmatched junction base count of 7. Reading the germline V gene gives CDR1 MNHEY and CDR2 SVGAGI. There are 15 amino acids in the CDR3, from cysteine to phenylalanine inclusive. The kept DNA is CDR3 alone, 45 bases in frame from the first base. The clonotype originates from a man aged 55 to 70 with urothelial cancer. Sequenced material: PBMCs, taken around atezolizumab (anti-PD-L1) treatment. This receptor chain uses TRBV6-5 and TRBJ2-3; 8 nucleotides in the junction match TRBD1. For the CDR3, the sequence is CASRRQGTYTDTQYF. The DNA sequence is given as TGTGCCAGCAGACGACAGGGGACATACACAGATACGCAGTATTTT.